This TCR beta chain comes out of a study of PD-1 blockade in mismatch repair-deficient tumors. Study-level information: Enrolled about 2012-2016, patients had progressing, pretreated mismatch repair-deficient cancers of 12 to 13 types. Whole-study results and caveats: Rapid post-treatment expansion, then contraction, generally preceding radiologic response, marked tumor-resident clones.

The CDR3 is 12 amino acids. Per germline, CDR1 SNHLY and CDR2 FYNNEI. The germline V and J ends were trimmed by 7 bases and 3 bases, with 10 bases remaining between them. This clone was detected only a few times. Its antigen is unidentified. Only in-frame clones appear in the TCRdb table, and some are missing; sequencing was by immunoSEQ multiplex PCR. This sample yields 90,000 to 120,000 clones, of which 82% are seen a single time; around 6.5% belongs to the top ten. The clonotype originates from an adult with mismatch repair-deficient cancer. V gene TRBV2 combines with J gene TRBJ2-7; D gene unclear. The source was peripheral blood, collected roughly 35 weeks after starting pembrolizumab. The CDR3 here is CASMANDYEQYF. The DNA for the CDR3 is TGTGCCAGCATGGCGAACGACTACGAGCAGTACTTC.